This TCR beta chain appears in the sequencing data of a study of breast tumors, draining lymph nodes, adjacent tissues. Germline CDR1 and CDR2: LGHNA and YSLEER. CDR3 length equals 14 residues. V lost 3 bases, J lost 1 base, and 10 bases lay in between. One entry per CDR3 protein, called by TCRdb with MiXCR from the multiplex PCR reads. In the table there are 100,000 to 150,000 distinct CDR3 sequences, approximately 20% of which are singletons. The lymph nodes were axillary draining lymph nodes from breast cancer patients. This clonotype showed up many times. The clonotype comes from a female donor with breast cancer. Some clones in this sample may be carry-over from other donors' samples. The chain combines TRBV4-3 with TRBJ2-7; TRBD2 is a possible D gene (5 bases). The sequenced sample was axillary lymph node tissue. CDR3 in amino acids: CASSHLGSSYEQYF. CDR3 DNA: TGCGCCAGCAGCCACCTAGGGAGTTCCTACGAGCAGTACTTC.